Each of the 4 T cell receptor beta chains below was sequenced from the same sample in a study of T-cell memory formation after mild COVID-19. TCRdb processed the 5' RACE reads anew with MiXCR; each CDR3 protein has one entry. The sample has roughly 350,000 distinct CDR3 sequences, over 20% seen once. The sequencing sample was made of PBMCs or a T cell subset sorted from them (not recorded which). The receptors were sampled from an adult woman who had mild COVID-19 (a few samples of this study predate the infection). Cell type and time point are not known.

The rearrangement joins TRBV10-3 to TRBJ2-2; 7 bases are a match to TRBD2. CDR1 is ENHRY, CDR2 SYGVKD, per germline. The junction had 8 bases not matched to a gene; V was cut back by 1 base and J by 6 bases. This CDR3 contains 16 residues. CDR3 coding DNA: TGTGCCATCAGTGAGTACGCGGGAGAGGAATCCGGGGAGCTGTTTTTT. It codes for CAISEYAGEESGELFF.

This clonotype was detected ten times or more. The chain's CDR3 is CASSRSSGANVLTF. In DNA form, the CDR3 reads TGTGCCAGCAGCCGGAGCTCTGGGGCCAACGTCCTGACTTTC. The rearrangement joins TRBV27 to TRBJ2-6; no definite D call. The V and J ends lost 6 bases and 0 bases respectively, with 6 bases between them. The CDR3 runs to 14 residues. Germline lookup yields CDR1 MNHEY and CDR2 SMNVEV (reference sequence). Variable domain in full (rest from reference TRBV27 and TRBJ2-6): EAQVTQNPRYLITVTGKKLTVTCSQNMNHEYMSWYRQDPGLGLRQIYYSMNVEVTDKGDVPEGYKVSRKEKRNFPLILESPSPNQTSLYFCASSRSSGANVLTFGAGSRLTVL.

This clonotype was counted only a few times. The rearrangement uses TRBV15 and TRBJ2-1; possible D gene TRBD1, 6 bases. Germline V gene lookup returns CDR1 LNHNV and CDR2 YYDKDF (reference sequence). Trimming took off 8 bases at V and 7 bases at J, with 21 bases between the two ends. The CDR3 is 15 residues long. CDR3 amino acids: CATGWGQGRGNEQFF. In DNA, the CDR3 is TGTGCCACCGGGTGGGGACAAGGTAGGGGTAATGAGCAGTTCTTC.

V is TRBV5-6 and J is TRBJ2-7, with TRBD1 matching 8 bases. Germline V gene sequence: CDR1 SGHDT, CDR2 YYEEEE. The CDR3 covers 17 residues. Germline trimming cut 4 bases from V and 4 bases from J; bases unmatched to any gene: 16. The CDR3 region is CASSPASLRTGHYEQYF. The CDR3 coding sequence is TGTGCCAGCAGCCCAGCGAGTTTGAGGACAGGGCATTACGAGCAGTACTTC.